This is a list of T cell receptor beta chains from one sample in a study of beta chain features in type 1 diabetes. Clones were read by immunoSEQ multiplex PCR, and TCRdb kept only the in-frame ones, dropping some. Among 630,000 or so clones, 11% to 15% were seen once, and the ten largest hold 0.035% to 0.04%. The sequenced material came from naive CD4+ T cells from blood. These receptors were collected from a man between 18 and 29 years old with type 1 diabetes. CDR3s leave out the opening cysteine and the closing phenylalanine or tryptophan. D genes are given only for firm matches. The size of a clone is reported for some rows only, either as once, few or many, or as a class for expanded clones.

few TRBJ2-1 TRBD2 TRBV6-1 ASRGFSGRLIEQF
few TRBJ1-5 . TRBV30 AWGAFGGLQPQH
few TRBJ1-6 . TRBV27 ASTSTGIYNSPLH
. TRBJ1-5 . TRBV9 ASSPDGGRQPQH
. TRBJ2-1 . TRBV9 ASSVSNEQF
. TRBJ2-1 . TRBV2 ASGRALPRQQF
. TRBJ2-5 . TRBV10-3 ASSYSTSELGETQY
few TRBJ2-1 TRBD1 TRBV30 AWSSGQDNNEQF
few TRBJ1-1 . TRBV10-3 AISPSTGTNTEAF
few TRBJ1-4 . TRBV9 ASSVVSGVNEKLF
few TRBJ1-5 . TRBV7-9 ASSRAGGEPQH
few TRBJ2-7 . TRBV25-1 ASSVPGSSYEQY
. TRBJ1-2 . TRBV4-3 ASSQAGTPDYGYT
. TRBJ2-3 . TRBV9 ASSVSLADTQY
. TRBJ2-1 TRBD1 TRBV7-6 ASRVGQPSSYNEQF
. TRBJ2-5 TRBD2 TRBV11-2 ASSPTSGQETQY
. TRBJ1-2 TRBD1 TRBV27 ASSLSTGNYGYT
. TRBJ2-3 . TRBV7-3 ASSSQGGGTDTQY
few TRBJ2-3 TRBD1 TRBV5-1 ASSWDRVSDTQY
. TRBJ1-2 . TRBV6-6 ASTPWDSGYT
. TRBJ2-5 . TRBV30 AWSVPPGTQGTQY
. TRBJ1-3 . TRBV4-3 ASSQVGTAMGNTIY
. TRBJ2-1 TRBD2 TRBV6-5 ASSSLSGRALNEQF
. TRBJ1-1 . TRBV7-9 ASSLAVRGTEAF
. TRBJ2-7 TRBD1 TRBV6-5 ASKPQGTLSYEQY
. TRBJ2-1 . TRBV30 AWSRGRGDEQF